These 26 T cell receptor beta chains share one sample of origin, sequenced in a study of blood T cell repertoires in COVID-19. Sequencing used immunoSEQ multiplex PCR; TCRdb keeps in-frame clones, though not all of them. Here the sample spans around 23,000 clones, about 72% being singletons. The sample taken for sequencing was peripheral blood. Receptors originate from a woman of 80 years or more with acute or convalescent COVID-19.

The chain has TRBV7-2 and TRBJ1-3; D unclear. With 4 bases removed from V and 4 bases from J, the gap between germline ends came to 8 bases. This CDR3 has 13 amino acids. CDR1 is SGHTA and CDR2 is FQGNSA in the germline V gene. CDR3 residues: CASSSGIGNTIYF. CDR3 coding DNA: TGTGCCAGCAGCTCGGGGATAGGAAACACCATATATTTT.

The chain employs TRBV19 and TRBJ2-7; 10 bases line up with TRBD1. J gave up 2 bases and V 5 bases, and 6 bases lay outside the gene matches. CDR1 is LNHDA, CDR2 SQIVND, per germline (reference sequence). The CDR3 contains 15 residues. In DNA, the CDR3 is TGTGCCAGTAGTTCTCCGGGACAGGGGACCTACGAGCAGTACTTC. Translation: CASSSPGQGTYEQYF.

This chain uses TRBV6-1 with TRBJ1-1; possibly TRBD1 for D (5 bases). Germline CDR1 is MNHNS and CDR2 is SASEGT. The CDR3 runs to 15 residues. V shed 3 bases and J shed 7 bases, with 18 bases lying between them. CDR3: CASSDPRGGAGEAFF. The CDR3 region has the DNA TGTGCCAGCAGTGACCCAAGGGGAGGGGCGGGTGAAGCTTTCTTT.

The chain uses TRBV2 and TRBJ1-5; D is uncertain. V was cut by 5 bases and J by 3 bases, with 8 bases left in between. Germline CDR1 SNHLY, CDR2 FYNNEI. The CDR3 runs to 13 residues. CDR3: CASSNLINQPQHF. The CDR3 DNA is TGTGCCAGCAGTAATCTTATCAATCAGCCCCAGCATTTT.

The chain carries TRBV11-2 and TRBJ1-2, with D perhaps matching TRBD1 (6 bases). The length of the CDR3 is 15 residues. V lost 0 bases, J lost 7 bases, and 15 bases lay in between. From germline, CDR1 is SGHAT and CDR2 FQNNGV. DNA for the CDR3: TGTGCCAGCAGCTTAGATTCAACAGGGTATGCTGGCTACACCTTC. It is translated as CASSLDSTGYAGYTF.

The gene calls are TRBV24-1 and TRBJ2-1, with 8 positions matching TRBD2. The CDR3 has 14 amino acids. Germline CDR1 KGHDR, CDR2 SFDVKD. After removal of 4 bases from V and 5 bases from J, the junction contained 3 bases not matched to a gene. Written as DNA, the CDR3 is TGTGCCACCAGTGAAAGCGGGGGAGACAATGAGCAGTTCTTC. Protein: CATSESGGDNEQFF.

This rearrangement joins TRBV6-6 to TRBJ2-3; a possible D gene is TRBD2 (6 bases). The V and J ends lost 7 bases and 0 bases respectively, with 11 bases between them. Germline V lookup: CDR1 MNHNY, CDR2 SVGAGI (reference sequence). This CDR3 contains 14 residues. The DNA of the CDR3 is TGTGCCAGCATGGTCCTAGCGAGCACAGATACGCAGTATTTT. This translates into CASMVLASTDTQYF.

CDR3 in amino acids: CASSPARGGEPQHF. CDR3 DNA: TGTGCCAGCTCACCCGCCCGGGGAGGCGAGCCCCAGCATTTT. V gene TRBV18 combines with J gene TRBJ1-5; no definite D call. Trimming removed 3 bases from V and 8 bases from J, with 14 bases in between. The germline V gene has CDR1 KGHSH and CDR2 LQKENI. This CDR3 region has 14 residues.

V and J are TRBV14 and TRBJ1-2; D perhaps matches TRBD1 (6 bases). Trimming left V 0 bases short and J 8 bases short, with 13 bases between. Germline CDR1 reads SGHDN; CDR2 reads FVKESK. The CDR3 runs to 14 residues. As DNA, the CDR3 is TGTGCCAGCAGCCAAGAAAGTGGGGGCTTAGGCTACACCTTC. This codes for CASSQESGGLGYTF.

The chain couples TRBV28 to TRBJ1-6; D is ambiguous. Germline lookup yields CDR1 MDHEN and CDR2 SYDVKM. The germline V and J ends were trimmed by 2 bases and 7 bases, with 6 bases remaining between them. CDR3 length: 13 residues. The CDR3 DNA follows: TGTGCCAGCAGTTTAGCCCGGAATTCACCCCTCCACTTT. Protein sequence: CASSLARNSPLHF.

This clone has a handful of counts. The V gene is TRBV29-1, the J gene TRBJ2-1; tentative D call: TRBD1 (5 bases). Per the germline V gene, CDR1 is SQVTM and CDR2 is ANQGSEA. Trimming pared 4 bases from V and 3 bases from J, leaving 10 bases between. The CDR3 length is 13 residues. The DNA of the CDR3 is TGCAGCGTTGCTTTCACAGGCTACAATGAGCAGTTCTTC. It specifies CSVAFTGYNEQFF.

The J gene is TRBJ2-3, the V gene TRBV5-5, with 7 bases fitting TRBD2. This CDR3 has 16 residues. With V trimmed by 0 bases and J by 1 base, 5 bases remained unmatched. Germline-derived CDR1 and CDR2 are SGHKS and YYEKEE (reference sequence). In nucleotides, the CDR3 is TGTGCCAGCAGCTTGGGTATTGGGGGGGGCACAGATACGCAGTATTTT. Protein sequence: CASSLGIGGGTDTQYF.

This clone was seen a handful of times. The J gene is TRBJ2-5, the V gene TRBV5-1, with 7 bases lining up with TRBD2. Germline lookup yields CDR1 SGHRS and CDR2 YFSETQ. The CDR3 loop spans 14 amino acids. Trimming at V came to 2 bases and at J to 0 bases, leaving 1 base not matched to a gene. The CDR3 nucleotides are TGCGCCAGCAGCTTCGGGGGGAACCAAGAGACCCAGTACTTC. Protein: CASSFGGNQETQYF.

The chain links TRBV6-5 to TRBJ1-4; D is perhaps TRBD1 (6 bases). CDR3 length: 13 amino acids. Germline CDR1 reads MNHEY; CDR2 reads SVGAGI. Trimming cost V 6 bases and J 6 bases, with 11 bases left between them. This chain's CDR3 is CASSQTGYEKLFF. The CDR3 region has the DNA TGTGCCAGCAGCCAGACAGGTTATGAAAAACTGTTTTTT.

The chain recombines TRBV3-1 (or the pseudogene TRBV3-2) with TRBJ2-2; D gene uncertain. Germline CDR1 is LGHDT and CDR2 is YNNKEL (reference sequence). With 1 base removed from V and 9 bases from J, the gap between germline ends came to 9 bases. The CDR3 extends over 13 amino acids. The CDR3 reads CASSQVSSRELFF. CDR3 bases: TGTGCCAGCAGCCAAGTTAGCTCCAGGGAGCTGTTTTTT.

The chain links TRBV11-2 to TRBJ2-5, with D perhaps matching TRBD1 (6 bases). Trimming took 1 base from V and 7 from J, leaving 13 bases between them. CDR1 and CDR2 from the germline V gene are SGHAT and FQNNGV. The CDR3 loop spans 14 amino acids. The CDR3 nucleotides read TGTGCCAGCAGCTTAGGGACAGTCAGGGGGACCCAGTACTTC. This gives the protein CASSLGTVRGTQYF. The full variable domain, rest sourced from reference TRBV11-2 and TRBJ2-5, is EAGVAQSPRYKIIEKRQSVAFWCNPISGHATLYWYQQILGQGPKLLIQFQNNGVVDDSQLPKDRFSAERLKGVDSTLKIQPAKLEDSAVYLCASSLGTVRGTQYFGPGTRLLVL.

This clone was seen a few times. V usage is TRBV7-2 and J usage is TRBJ2-1, with 11 bases lining up with TRBD2. Germline values: CDR1 SGHTA, CDR2 FQGNSA. V was clipped by 5 bases and J by 8 bases; unmatched bases: 11. The CDR3 contains 16 residues. Here the CDR3 DNA reads TGTGCCAGCAGCCCCCCCGGGCTAGCGGGAGGCGATGAGCAGTTCTTC. The encoded protein is CASSPPGLAGGDEQFF.

V is TRBV5-1 and J is TRBJ1-6, with D possibly being TRBD1 (6 bases). The CDR3 has 16 residues. Germline values: CDR1 SGHRS, CDR2 YFSETQ. Trimming cost V 4 bases and J 0 bases, with 11 bases left between them. DNA of the CDR3: TGCGCCAGCAGCCCTACAGGGAGCTCCTATAATTCACCCCTCCACTTT. It yields the protein CASSPTGSSYNSPLHF.

This rearrangement joins TRBV3-1 (or the pseudogene TRBV3-2) to TRBJ2-5, with TRBD2 as a possible D gene (6 bases). Between the trimmed V and J ends, which lost 2 bases and 5 bases, there was a span of 12 bases. Germline V lookup: CDR1 LGHDT, CDR2 YNNKEL (reference sequence). The CDR3 is made up of 14 amino acids. CDR3 bases: TGTGCCAGCAGCCAAAAGGGAGGTCCGGAGACCCAGTACTTC. This sequence encodes CASSQKGGPETQYF.

The chain links TRBV10-3 to TRBJ1-2; D might be TRBD1 (6 bases). Germline-derived CDR1 and CDR2 are ENHRY and SYGVKD. The CDR3 totals 15 residues. V gave up 0 bases and J gave up 8 bases, with 16 bases separating them. This CDR3 is CAISESNRDGSGYTF. CDR3 sequence (DNA): TGTGCCATCAGTGAGTCAAACAGGGATGGAAGCGGCTACACCTTC.

This clone was recorded once. The chain carries TRBV6-1 and TRBJ2-5; D remains ambiguous. In germline, CDR1 is MNHNS, CDR2 SASEGT. The V and J ends lost 2 bases and 5 bases respectively, with 12 bases between them. The CDR3 has 14 residues. The chain's CDR3 is CASSETLPSETQYF. CDR3 nucleotides: TGTGCCAGCAGTGAAACCCTCCCAAGCGAGACCCAGTACTTC.

In this sample, this clone turned up a few times. V gene TRBV2 combines with J gene TRBJ1-2, with TRBD1 matching 7 bases. This CDR3 is 15 amino acids long. The V gene end was trimmed by 7 bases and the J gene end by 2 bases; junction bases not matched to a gene: 10. The germline gives CDR1 SNHLY, CDR2 FYNNEI. CDR3 protein: CASTYEGASNYGYTF. The DNA for the CDR3 is TGTGCCAGCACTTATGAGGGGGCGTCAAACTATGGCTACACCTTC.

The chain has TRBV5-1 and TRBJ2-3; 7 bases line up with TRBD2. Germline V gives CDR1 SGHRS, CDR2 YFSETQ. The length of the CDR3 is 14 residues. Germline trimming cut 0 bases from V and 4 bases from J; bases unmatched to any gene: 2. The chain's CDR3 is CASSLDLAADTQYF. In DNA form, the CDR3 reads TGCGCCAGCAGCTTGGATCTAGCGGCAGATACGCAGTATTTT.

This rearrangement joins TRBV10-2 to TRBJ2-7; D might be TRBD2 (6 bases). V lost 4 bases and J 0 bases, leaving 19 bases between the germline ends. Per the germline V gene, CDR1 is WSHSY and CDR2 is SAAADI. The CDR3 extends over 17 amino acids. In DNA form, the CDR3 reads TGCGCCAGCAGTGGAGGGGTTGGACGGGGAGGCTCCTACGAGCAGTACTTC. Its translation is CASSGGVGRGGSYEQYF.

In this sample, this clone turned up once. V usage is TRBV12-1 and J usage is TRBJ2-7; no DNA check was done on the table's D call, TRBD1. TRBV12-1 is a documented pseudogene. The CDR3 covers 14 residues. CDR3 residues: CASSQGQSSDEQYF. Written as DNA, the CDR3 is TGTGCCAGCAGCCAGGGACAGTCATCGGATGAGCAGTACTTC.

This rearrangement joins TRBV9 to TRBJ1-1, with TRBD1 matching 9 bases. V shed 6 bases and J 1 base; nucleotides not matched to a gene: 4. CDR3 length equals 14 residues. The germline V gene has CDR1 SGDLS and CDR2 YYNGEE. This CDR3 reads CASTRTGENTEAFF. The CDR3 bases are TGTGCCAGCACGCGGACAGGGGAGAACACTGAAGCTTTCTTT.